Following are 29 T cell receptor beta chains from one sample sequenced in a study of blood T cells in healthy people across ages (dated by TCRdb to about 2015). Libraries were made using 5' RACE. This sample was sequenced with an Illumina HiSeq 2500. A second PCR of roughly 7 to 11 cycles was performed with a sample-barcoded 5' primer and a J-beta primer mix. The raw public reads went through TCRdb reprocessing: fastp at Q25, MiXCR clone calling, in-frame beta chains kept. All rows with the same CDR3 protein become a single entry with the most common DNA and genes. This sample gives hundreds of thousands of distinct CDR3 sequences in total; about three fifths of them show up just once. Of the sample, roughly 22% is held by the ten largest clones. The sample comprised blood. These receptor sequences come from a man aged 30 to 39 in good health.

This clonotype was seen a single time. V is TRBV15 and J is TRBJ2-7; 8 bases are shared with TRBD1. Unmatched junction bases numbered 4, after V lost 0 bases and J lost 0 bases. The CDR3 has 16 residues. Germline V gene data show CDR1 as LNHNV and CDR2 as YYDKDF (reference sequence). This CDR3 reads CATSRDFGQGSYEQYF. CDR3 in DNA: TGTGCCACCAGCAGAGATTTTGGACAGGGCTCCTACGAGCAGTACTTC. The whole variable domain, remainder taken from reference TRBV15 and TRBJ2-7, is DAMVIQNPRYQVTQFGKPVTLSCSQTLNHNVMYWYQQKSSQAPKLLFHYYDKDFNNEADTPDNFQSRRPNTSFCFLDIRSPGLGDTAMYLCATSRDFGQGSYEQYFGPGTRLTVT.

The CDR3 bases are TGCGCCAGCAGCCTAACGGGACCGTCCGGGAACATTCAGTACTTC. Translated: CASSLTGPSGNIQYF. V usage is TRBV5-1 and J usage is TRBJ2-4; D could derive from TRBD1 or TRBD2 (5 bases each). This CDR3 is 15 amino acids long. Germline loops: CDR1 SGHRS, CDR2 YFSETQ. V shed 4 bases and J shed 7 bases, with 18 bases lying between them.

The sample holds many counts of this clonotype. The chain carries TRBV9 and TRBJ2-1; no clear D gene. The CDR3 covers 14 residues. V lost 0 bases, J lost 5 bases, and 9 bases lay in between. The V gene's germline CDR1 is SGDLS and CDR2 YYNGEE. In DNA, the CDR3 is TGTGCCAGCAGCGTAGGTGGGTACAACAATGAGCAGTTCTTC. Its translation: CASSVGGYNNEQFF.

The chain couples TRBV5-6 to TRBJ2-3, with TRBD2 as a possible D gene (7 bases). V lost 7 bases and J 6 bases, leaving 12 bases between the germline ends. This CDR3 comprises 12 residues. Germline V gene sequence: CDR1 SGHDT, CDR2 YYEEEE. Here the CDR3 DNA reads TGTGCCAGCGTCAGGGGAGGGGATACGCAGTATTTT. It specifies CASVRGGDTQYF.

The chain couples TRBV9 to TRBJ1-6; weak D call: TRBD1 (6 bases). This CDR3 spans 14 amino acids. V was clipped by 4 bases and J by 7 bases, with 12 bases between them. CDR1 and CDR2 (germline): SGDLS, YYNGEE. The CDR3: CASSYRDTNSPLHF. The CDR3 DNA sequence: TGTGCCAGCAGCTACCGGGACACCAATTCACCCCTCCACTTT.

The gene calls are TRBV5-1 and TRBJ2-3, with D perhaps matching TRBD1 or TRBD2 (7 bases each). The germline V gene has CDR1 SGHRS and CDR2 YFSETQ. V was shortened by 10 bases and J by 1 base, with 16 bases between the two germline ends. The CDR3 extends over 14 amino acids. The CDR3 spells CASRGGGRTDTQYF. The CDR3 region has the DNA TGCGCCTCCCGGGGAGGGGGCCGCACAGATACGCAGTATTTT.

J is TRBJ1-2 and V is TRBV12-3 or TRBV12-4, with D unclear. The ends were cut back, 3 bases at V and 6 bases at J, with 14 bases in the middle. The CDR3 consists of 14 residues. The CDR3 sequence is CASSLLGWGDGYTF. CDR3 DNA sequence: TGTGCCAGCAGTTTGTTGGGCTGGGGAGATGGCTACACCTTC.

V usage is TRBV30 and J usage is TRBJ2-5; D call uncertain. The germline V and J ends were trimmed by 3 bases and 5 bases, with 16 bases remaining between them. The CDR3 is made up of 14 amino acids. Germline lookup yields CDR1 GTSNPN and CDR2 SVGIG (reference sequence). For the CDR3, the DNA is TGTGCCTGGAGCTTTGGGTCCTCCAGGGAGACCCAGTACTTC. This encodes CAWSFGSSRETQYF.

The chain recombines TRBV29-1 with TRBJ2-2; TRBD2 agrees at 8 bases. Germline CDR1 is SQVTM and CDR2 is ANQGSEA. J was trimmed by 4 bases and V by 7 bases; bases with no gene match: 5. This CDR3 is 13 amino acids long. The CDR3 loop is CSGRRGGTGELFF. The DNA for the CDR3 is TGCAGCGGACGTCGGGGGGGCACCGGGGAGCTGTTTTTT.

This chain connects TRBV20-1 to TRBJ2-1, with a weak D call TRBD2 (5 bases). V lost 3 bases and J 0 bases, leaving 12 bases between the germline ends. The CDR3 is 15 residues long. CDR1 and CDR2 from the germline V gene are DFQATT and SNEGSKA (reference sequence). The chain's CDR3 is CSARPVGSSYNEQFF. The CDR3 DNA reads TGCAGTGCTAGGCCAGTGGGGAGCTCCTACAATGAGCAGTTCTTC.

V usage is TRBV7-9 and J usage is TRBJ1-2; D may be TRBD1 (5 bases). CDR1 and CDR2 from the germline V gene are SEHNR and FQNEAQ (reference sequence). The CDR3 is 12 residues long. The V end was cut by 4 bases, the J end by 6 bases, with 9 bases between. DNA of the CDR3: TGTGCCAGCAGCTACGGGGGGGATGGCTACACCTTC. Translated, it gives CASSYGGDGYTF.

The chain uses TRBV10-3 and TRBJ2-5, with 7 bases aligning to TRBD2. The germline CDR1 and CDR2 sequences are ENHRY and SYGVKD. The CDR3 spans 15 residues. V lost 2 bases to trimming and J lost 3 bases; unmatched junction nucleotides: 6. CDR3: CAISEDRGGKETQYF. Here the CDR3 DNA reads TGTGCCATCAGTGAGGACCGGGGAGGGAAAGAGACCCAGTACTTC.

This clonotype was counted between two and nine times. The gene calls are TRBV7-2 and TRBJ2-5; D could derive from TRBD1 or TRBD2 (5 bases each). CDR1 and CDR2 from the germline V gene are SGHTA and FQGNSA. The CDR3 runs to 16 residues. V was cut by 5 bases and J by 4 bases, with 20 bases left in between. CDR3 region: CASSQMSGYGAETQYF. CDR3 bases: TGTGCCAGCAGCCAGATGTCAGGATACGGGGCAGAGACCCAGTACTTC. Full variable domain (rest looked up from reference TRBV7-2 and TRBJ2-5): GAGVSQSPSNKVTEKGKDVELRCDPISGHTALYWYRQSLGQGLEFLIYFQGNSAPDKSGLPSDRFSAERTGGSVSTLTIQRTQQEDSAVYLCASSQMSGYGAETQYFGPGTRLLVL.

The V and J genes are TRBV19 and TRBJ2-6; possibly TRBD2 for D (5 bases). V was trimmed by 5 bases and J by 12 bases, leaving 14 bases between them. CDR3 length: 13 amino acids. Germline V CDR1 and CDR2: LNHDA, SQIVND (reference sequence). CDR3 nucleotide sequence: TGTGCCAGTAGTGAGGGTCGCCAGAGCGTCCTGACTTTC. Amino acids: CASSEGRQSVLTF.

This chain connects TRBV21-1 to TRBJ2-1. TRBV21-1 is reported as a pseudogene. The CDR3 consists of 13 residues. CDR3 region: CVSSKVIRNEQFF. The CDR3 DNA follows: TGTGTCAGCAGCAAAGTTATCCGGAATGAGCAGTTCTTC.

The chain couples TRBV13 to TRBJ1-1, with D perhaps TRBD1 (5 bases). This CDR3 has 16 residues. Trimming cost V 4 bases and J 1 base, with 16 bases left between them. The germline CDR1 and CDR2 sequences are PRHDT and FYEKMQ (reference sequence). CDR3 region: CASSYGTPTGNTEAFF. In DNA form, the CDR3 reads TGTGCCAGCAGCTACGGGACCCCCACAGGGAACACTGAAGCTTTCTTT.

This sequence joins TRBV6-1 and TRBJ2-7, with 8 positions matching TRBD1. V lost 6 bases and J lost 3; bases outside the gene matches: 7. This CDR3 has 14 amino acids. CDR1 is MNHNS and CDR2 is SASEGT in the germline V gene. CDR3 bases: TGTGCCAGCAGCGCTACTACAGGGGGCTACGAGCAGTACTTC. Its translation: CASSATTGGYEQYF.

V is TRBV13 and J is TRBJ2-3; 13 bases are a match to TRBD2. V was clipped by 2 bases and J by 5 bases; unmatched bases: 10. From germline, CDR1 is PRHDT and CDR2 FYEKMQ (reference sequence). The CDR3 has 18 residues. The CDR3 reads CASSLLTSGGAIGDTQYF. The DNA of the CDR3 is TGTGCCAGCAGCTTACTTACTAGCGGGGGGGCTATCGGAGATACGCAGTATTTT.

The chain employs TRBV7-8 and TRBJ1-2; the D gene is possibly TRBD1 (6 bases). Germline-derived CDR1 and CDR2 are SGHVS and FQNEAQ. The CDR3 totals 18 residues. V was shortened by 5 bases and J by 1 base, with 23 bases between the two germline ends. The chain's CDR3 is CASSPRGGGAPNNYGYTF. CDR3 coding DNA: TGTGCCAGCAGCCCCAGAGGGGGGGGAGCACCAAATAACTATGGCTACACCTTC.

The chain joins TRBV28 to TRBJ1-6, with D perhaps matching TRBD1 (5 bases). Germline V gene lookup returns CDR1 MDHEN and CDR2 SYDVKM. The CDR3 runs 14 residues. V gave up 3 bases and J gave up 7 bases, with 10 bases separating them. CDR3 residues: CASSFGGENSPLHF. The CDR3 nucleotides read TGTGCCAGCAGTTTCGGAGGGGAGAATTCACCCCTCCACTTT.

CDR3 residues: CASSLRTGEKYF. Here the CDR3 DNA reads TGTGCCAGCAGTCTCCGGACAGGGGAGAAGTATTTT. The chain has TRBV28 and TRBJ2-3; 9 bases are shared with TRBD1. The CDR3 totals 12 residues. Per the germline V gene, CDR1 is MDHEN and CDR2 is SYDVKM. The junction had 7 bases not matched to a gene; V was cut back by 5 bases and J by 13 bases.

This clonotype has a handful of counts. V and J are TRBV10-3 and TRBJ1-4; 11 nucleotides align to TRBD1. J lost 8 bases, V lost 6 bases, and 8 bases had no gene match. This CDR3 comprises 15 residues. Germline CDR1 is ENHRY and CDR2 is SYGVKD. CDR3 DNA: TGTGCCATCAGCGACCCCGGGACAGGGGGGGAAAAACTGTTTTTT. Protein: CAISDPGTGGEKLFF.

J is TRBJ1-1 and V is TRBV6-5, with a possible D match to TRBD1 (5 bases). Germline assignment: CDR1 MNHEY and CDR2 SVGAGI. The CDR3 has 15 residues. V was shortened by 2 bases and J by 1 base, with 11 bases between the two germline ends. The CDR3 DNA is TGTGCCAGCAGTTACGAGTCTCAGGGGAACACTGAAGCTTTCTTT. It is translated as CASSYESQGNTEAFF.

This clonotype was counted a few times. The V and J genes are TRBV5-5 and TRBJ2-1, with TRBD2 matching over 9 bases. From germline, CDR1 is SGHKS and CDR2 YYEKEE (reference sequence). The V gene end was trimmed by 3 bases and the J gene end by 10 bases; junction bases not matched to a gene: 11. The CDR3 sequence is 15 residues long. The chain's CDR3 is CASSSQTSGPGEQFF. In DNA form, the CDR3 reads TGTGCCAGCAGCTCCCAGACTAGCGGTCCGGGCGAGCAGTTCTTC.

This chain connects TRBV5-1 to TRBJ2-6; D is unclear. Trimming cost V 2 bases and J 0 bases, with 9 bases left between them. CDR1 is SGHRS and CDR2 is YFSETQ in the germline V gene. The CDR3 is made up of 16 amino acids. The CDR3 loop reads CASSLSGSSGANVLTF. CDR3 sequence (DNA): TGCGCCAGCAGCTTATCAGGTAGCTCTGGGGCCAACGTCCTGACTTTC.

This clonotype was counted a few times. This rearrangement joins TRBV20-1 to TRBJ2-5; D might be TRBD1 (6 bases). V was cut by 0 bases and J by 0 bases, with 14 bases left in between. The germline V gene encodes CDR1 DFQATT and CDR2 SNEGSKA (reference sequence). CDR3 size: 16 residues. Here the CDR3 reads CSARDLGTGHQETQYF. The CDR3 DNA sequence: TGCAGTGCTAGAGATCTAGGTACAGGGCACCAAGAGACCCAGTACTTC.

The chain uses TRBV2 and TRBJ1-4, with 8 positions matching TRBD1. Germline trimming cut 5 bases from V and 8 bases from J; bases unmatched to any gene: 10. This CDR3 has 15 residues. Germline V gene lookup returns CDR1 SNHLY and CDR2 FYNNEI. The CDR3 protein is CASSPRTGSREKLFF. The CDR3 DNA reads as TGTGCCAGCAGTCCCCGGACAGGGTCGAGGGAAAAACTGTTTTTT. Together with reference TRBV2 and TRBJ1-4, the CDR3 gives the full variable domain: EPEVTQTPSHQVTQMGQEVILRCVPISNHLYFYWYRQILGQKVEFLVSFYNNEISEKSEIFDDQFSVERPDGSNFTLKIRSTKLEDSAMYFCASSPRTGSREKLFFGSGTQLSVL.

The chain has TRBV5-1 and TRBJ1-2; D is possibly TRBD1 (5 bases). V lost 3 bases to trimming and J lost 8 bases, with 17 bases between them. The germline CDR1 and CDR2 sequences are SGHRS and YFSETQ. CDR3 length equals 14 residues. The CDR3 spells CASSSGTPGEGYTF. Here the CDR3 DNA reads TGCGCCAGCAGCTCCGGGACGCCTGGGGAGGGCTACACCTTC.

The chain is built from TRBV20-1 and TRBJ2-4; 9 bases align to TRBD1. V lost 3 bases, J lost 2 bases, and 2 bases stayed unmatched. Germline lookup yields CDR1 DFQATT and CDR2 SNEGSKA (reference sequence). The CDR3 runs to 14 residues. Written as DNA, the CDR3 is TGCAGTGCTAGGGACAGGGGATCCAAAAACATTCAGTACTTC. Encoded protein: CSARDRGSKNIQYF.